This is a list of T cell receptor beta chains from one sample in a study of patients and donors after allogeneic stem cell transplantation. TCRdb analysed the RT-PCR reads with MiXCR anew, one entry per CDR3 protein. This table has about a million distinct CDR3 sequences, roughly 18% appearing once. The sample comprised blood, either unsorted or a sorted T cell fraction (not recorded which). The origin of the receptors is a human donor who was either an allogeneic HSCT recipient or a stem cell or donor lymphocyte infusion donor (not recorded which). It is not recorded whose cells these are; they may come from a transplant donor. CDR3s include the opening cysteine and the closing phenylalanine or tryptophan. A D gene is named only where the DNA matches it firmly. Size values are once, few and many counts, or a class for expanded clones, and some rows have none.

cdr3_nt | cdr3_aa | clone_size | j_call | d_call | v_call
TGTGCCAGCAGCCATCAGCCAGCCGAGCAGTACTTC | CASSHQPAEQYF | few | TRBJ2-7 | . | TRBV14
TGTGCCAGCACCTCGGACTACTCCTACGAGCAGTACTTC | CASTSDYSYEQYF | few | TRBJ2-7 | . | TRBV12-3/TRBV12-4
TGTGCCATCAGTGAATCGGACAGCGCCGGGGAGCTGTTTTTT | CAISESDSAGELFF | few | TRBJ2-2 | . | TRBV10-3
TGTGCCAGCAGCTTAGTTCGAGCGGGCGAGCAGTTCTTC | CASSLVRAGEQFF | . | TRBJ2-1 | . | TRBV7-8
TGCAGTGCTAGGGACGACCGGGACAGGGGAAATCAGCCCCAGCATTTT | CSARDDRDRGNQPQHF | . | TRBJ1-5 | TRBD1 | TRBV20-1
TGTGCCAGCACCGAGGACAGGGGCACTGAAGCTTTCTTT | CASTEDRGTEAFF | few | TRBJ1-1 | TRBD1 | TRBV12-3/TRBV12-4
TGTGCCAGCAGCTCTAGACCGGGGGGAGACACAGATACGCAGTATTTT | CASSSRPGGDTDTQYF | few | TRBJ2-3 | TRBD2 | TRBV4-2
TGTGCCAGCACCGAGGGACAGCGTGACTACACCTTC | CASTEGQRDYTF | . | TRBJ1-2 | TRBD1 | TRBV12-3/TRBV12-4
TGCGCCAGCAGCAAAGATATAGTAGGTGGCTACGAGCAGTACTTC | CASSKDIVGGYEQYF | few | TRBJ2-7 | . | TRBV5-1
TGTGCCAGCACCCCCCAGATCACTAGCGTAGACACAGATACGCAGTATTTT | CASTPQITSVDTDTQYF | . | TRBJ2-3 | TRBD2 | TRBV7-9
TGCAGTGCTAAGACACGAGAGTTTCAGTTCTTC | CSAKTREFQFF | . | TRBJ2-1 | . | TRBV20-1
TGTGCCAGCGAAAGGTCCGGCGGCACAGATACGCAGTATTTT | CASERSGGTDTQYF | few | TRBJ2-3 | . | TRBV9
TGTGCCAGCAGTGAACAGGACACCGGGGAGCTGTTTTTT | CASSEQDTGELFF | many | TRBJ2-2 | . | TRBV25-1
TGTGCCAGCAGCTTAGGACTAGCGGGGGCCCAGGGGCAGTTCTTC | CASSLGLAGAQGQFF | few | TRBJ2-1 | TRBD2 | TRBV7-9
TGTGCCAGCCAGGTAGCGGGGGCTTACGAGCAGTACTTC | CASQVAGAYEQYF | . | TRBJ2-7 | TRBD2 | TRBV6-1
TGTGCCATCAGGGACCCGAACGGGACCCCCAGGGCTACTGAAGCTTTCTTT | CAIRDPNGTPRATEAFF | . | TRBJ1-1 | . | TRBV10-3
TGCAGTGCTAGAGGGGGCTTCAATGAGCAGTTCTTC | CSARGGFNEQFF | many | TRBJ2-1 | . | TRBV20-1
TGTGCCAGCAGTTTAGCTGGGCCCCAGCATTTT | CASSLAGPQHF | many | TRBJ1-5 | . | TRBV12-3/TRBV12-4
TGTGCCAGCAGTTTGTGGGGGAACACAGATACGCAGTATTTT | CASSLWGNTDTQYF | . | TRBJ2-3 | . | TRBV12-3/TRBV12-4
TGTGCCTGGGGGGGTAGCGGGAGATCCTACAATGAGCAGTTCTTC | CAWGGSGRSYNEQFF | few | TRBJ2-1 | TRBD2 | TRBV30
TGTGCCTGGGCCGCCGGGTACGAGCAGTACTTC | CAWAAGYEQYF | . | TRBJ2-7 | . | TRBV30
TGTGCCAGCAGCTTGGGAGGGGATAGCAATCAGCCCCAGCATTTT | CASSLGGDSNQPQHF | many | TRBJ1-5 | . | TRBV5-4
TGTGCCAGCAGCTTAGTTGGACTGGGGAGCACCGGGGAGCTGTTTTTT | CASSLVGLGSTGELFF | few | TRBJ2-2 | . | TRBV7-2
TGTGCCACCAGTGATTCGGGCAGGGTCGATATCTACGAGCAGTACTTC | CATSDSGRVDIYEQYF | few | TRBJ2-7 | . | TRBV24-1
TGTGCCAGCAGTGTGACAGCTACCGGGGAGCTGTTTTTT | CASSVTATGELFF | few | TRBJ2-2 | . | TRBV25-1
TGTGCCAGCAGCGTAGCTGCAGGGGGTTCCTACGAGCAGTACTTC | CASSVAAGGSYEQYF | . | TRBJ2-7 | TRBD1 | TRBV9
TGCGCCAGCAGCTCACAAGGGGGCCTACAGGACAATGAGCAGTTCTTC | CASSSQGGLQDNEQFF | . | TRBJ2-1 | TRBD1 | TRBV5-1
TGTGCCAGCAGTTTCGCGGCTAGCGGGAAGGGTGAGCAGTTCTTC | CASSFAASGKGEQFF | many | TRBJ2-1 | TRBD2 | TRBV12-3/TRBV12-4
TGTGCCAGCAGCAAACCGGGACTAGCGGGGGCCTACGAGCAGTACTTC | CASSKPGLAGAYEQYF | . | TRBJ2-7 | TRBD2 | TRBV14
TGTGCCAGCAGCTCACAGGGACGGGCCCAGAACACTGAAGCTTTCTTT | CASSSQGRAQNTEAFF | few | TRBJ1-1 | . | TRBV3-1
TGTGCCTGGAGTGTCAACTACGAGCAGTACTTC | CAWSVNYEQYF | few | TRBJ2-7 | . | TRBV30
TGTGCCAGCAGCTCTCCGCCGTCAAGACAGGGGGACTCCTACGAGCAGTACTTC | CASSSPPSRQGDSYEQYF | few | TRBJ2-7 | TRBD1 | TRBV11-1
TGCAGTGCTAGAGAACTGCTAGCGGGAGATGAGCAGTTCTTC | CSARELLAGDEQFF | few | TRBJ2-1 | TRBD2 | TRBV20-1
TGCGCCAGCAGCTTGGTGGGACAGGGAAATGGCTACACCTTC | CASSLVGQGNGYTF | few | TRBJ1-2 | TRBD1 | TRBV5-1
TGCAGCGTTGAAGATCCGGAGACCCAGTACTTC | CSVEDPETQYF | . | TRBJ2-5 | . | TRBV29-1
TGCGCCAGCAGCACTACCGGGACAGGGGGAGGCGAGCAGTACTTC | CASSTTGTGGGEQYF | . | TRBJ2-7 | TRBD1 | TRBV5-1
TGTGCCAGCAGTTTATCCCAGACAGGGTGGACCGGGGAGCTGTTTTTT | CASSLSQTGWTGELFF | many | TRBJ2-2 | TRBD1 | TRBV27
TGTGCCTGGAGTGTGGGACGATCCTCTGAAGCTTTCTTT | CAWSVGRSSEAFF | few | TRBJ1-1 | . | TRBV30
TGTGCCAGCGAGATAGCGGGGGTTCCAGATACGCAGTATTTT | CASEIAGVPDTQYF | few | TRBJ2-3 | TRBD2 | TRBV2
TGTGCCAGCAGAAGGCAGCAGGAGAACACTGAAGCTTTCTTT | CASRRQQENTEAFF | . | TRBJ1-1 | . | TRBV7-8
TGTGCCAGCAGCCCCCAATTCGGACAGGGCCGCTCCTACGAGCAGTACTTC | CASSPQFGQGRSYEQYF | many | TRBJ2-7 | TRBD1 | TRBV12-3/TRBV12-4
TGTGCCAGCAGCAGACAGGGAGGTGAAAAACTGTTTTTT | CASSRQGGEKLFF | few | TRBJ1-4 | TRBD1 | TRBV4-2
TGTGCCAGCAGCCAAGAATCCAGAGCCTACGAGCAGTACTTC | CASSQESRAYEQYF | . | TRBJ2-7 | . | TRBV3-1
TGCGCCAGCAGCGTGGGAATTGGGACAAACACAGATACGCAGTATTTT | CASSVGIGTNTDTQYF | . | TRBJ2-3 | . | TRBV5-1
TGTGCCAGCAGTTCAGGACAGGGTTGGGATACGCAGTATTTT | CASSSGQGWDTQYF | few | TRBJ2-3 | TRBD1 | TRBV12-3/TRBV12-4
TGCAGCATTGTCCTTAGGGGCTCAGGGACTAACTATGGCTACACCTTC | CSIVLRGSGTNYGYTF | . | TRBJ1-2 | . | TRBV29-1
TGTGCCAGCAGGGACCGGACGGGCACCGGGGAGCTGTTTTTT | CASRDRTGTGELFF | . | TRBJ2-2 | . | TRBV2
TGTACCAGCAGCCAATCTAGCAGAAGCACAGATACGCAGTATTTT | CTSSQSSRSTDTQYF | . | TRBJ2-3 | . | TRBV4-2
TGTGCCAGCAGTTTAGAATGGCGGGATACGCAGTATTTT | CASSLEWRDTQYF | many | TRBJ2-3 | . | TRBV12-3/TRBV12-4
TGTGCCACAGGGGGATCAACTAATGAAAAACTGTTTTTT | CATGGSTNEKLFF | many | TRBJ1-4 | TRBD1 | TRBV10-3
TGCAGTGGCACAGGGGGCTGGGACACCGGGGAGCTGTTTTTT | CSGTGGWDTGELFF | . | TRBJ2-2 | TRBD1 | TRBV20-1
TGTGCCAGCAGTGAGTTCTCCGGACAGGTTAAGCCTGAACTGTTTTTT | CASSEFSGQVKPELFF | . | TRBJ1-4 | TRBD1 | TRBV25-1
TGCGCCAGCAGCCAGAAAAGGGGCACGGCTAATGAAAAACTGTTTTTT | CASSQKRGTANEKLFF | few | TRBJ1-4 | . | TRBV4-3
TGTGCCAGCAGCCAATCGACAGGGGACCACTATGGCTACACCTTC | CASSQSTGDHYGYTF | . | TRBJ1-2 | TRBD1 | TRBV7-9
TGTGCCAGCAGTTTAGGGACAGATATCTTCTACGAGCAGTACTTC | CASSLGTDIFYEQYF | few | TRBJ2-7 | TRBD1 | TRBV28
TGTGCCAGCAGTAAAGCGGGAGAAATAGATACGCAGTATTTT | CASSKAGEIDTQYF | few | TRBJ2-3 | TRBD2 | TRBV12-3/TRBV12-4
TGTGCCAGCAGCTTCGGCTGGGGGGGGGCCAACGTCCTGACTTTC | CASSFGWGGANVLTF | . | TRBJ2-6 | . | TRBV7-2
TGTGCCAGCAGCTACCCTAGACAGAGCACAGATACGCAGTATTTT | CASSYPRQSTDTQYF | many | TRBJ2-3 | . | TRBV7-2
TGCAGGACCCGACAGGAGAACACCGGGGAGCTGTTTTTT | CRTRQENTGELFF | many | TRBJ2-2 | . | TRBV29-1
TGCAGTGCCGCCCGGGGGCGGTTCACTGAAGCTTTCTTT | CSAARGRFTEAFF | . | TRBJ1-1 | . | TRBV20-1